The 5 T cell receptor beta chains listed next were all sequenced from one sample in a study of CD8+CD57+ T cells in acquired aplastic anemia. For CDR3 and TCR beta VDJ profiling, genomic DNA was the template used. TCRdb re-called the reads with MiXCR, one entry per CDR3 protein. The data show some 180,000 distinct CDR3 sequences, roughly half seen once. Sequences were obtained from sorted CD4+, CD8+, or CD8+CD57+ T cells (not recorded which) from PBMCs. These receptors were collected from a human donor in good health.

V and J are TRBV7-9 and TRBJ2-7; no clear D gene. Trimming cost V 5 bases and J 5 bases, with 16 bases left between them. The CDR3 length is 14 residues. CDR1 SEHNR and CDR2 FQNEAQ come from the germline V gene (reference sequence). The CDR3 DNA reads TGTGCCAGCAGCCTGTCGGCGCATTGGGACGAGCAGTACTTC. Residues: CASSLSAHWDEQYF.

V gene TRBV3-1 combines with J gene TRBJ2-3; 8 bases fit TRBD2. Per germline, CDR1 LGHDT and CDR2 YNNKEL (reference sequence). This CDR3 is built from 15 residues. V was clipped by 4 bases and J by 2 bases; unmatched bases: 5. CDR3 residues: CASSLAGPSTDTQYF. CDR3 bases: TGTGCCAGCAGCCTAGCGGGACCATCCACAGATACGCAGTATTTT.

This clonotype appeared many times. The V and J genes are TRBV15 and TRBJ2-1; TRBD2 matches 14 bases. V lost 4 bases to trimming and J lost 7 bases; unmatched junction nucleotides: 15. The CDR3 contains 19 residues. From germline, CDR1 is LNHNV and CDR2 YYDKDF (reference sequence). The CDR3 reads CATSIIRTSGRISGNEQFF. Here the CDR3 DNA reads TGTGCCACCAGCATTATACGGACTAGCGGGAGGATCTCGGGTAATGAGCAGTTCTTC. The variable domain in full, with the rest retrieved from reference TRBV15 and TRBJ2-1, is DAMVIQNPRYQVTQFGKPVTLSCSQTLNHNVMYWYQQKSSQAPKLLFHYYDKDFNNEADTPDNFQSRRPNTSFCFLDIRSPGLGDTAMYLCATSIIRTSGRISGNEQFFGPGTRLTVL.

The chain uses TRBV24-1 and TRBJ2-1, with D hard to call. CDR3 length: 14 amino acids. The germline V gene has CDR1 KGHDR and CDR2 SFDVKD. Trimming pared 3 bases from V and 7 bases from J, leaving 12 bases between. The DNA of the CDR3 is TGTGCCACCAGTGATGCCCAGGCTAGTAATGAGCAGTTCTTC. The encoded protein is CATSDAQASNEQFF.

This clonotype was seen only a few times. A much more abundant neighbour one base away suggests this may be a read error. Because the CDR3 is missing its conserved closing phenylalanine or tryptophan, this is likely a read error. The chain joins TRBV20-1 to TRBJ2-7; 9 positions agree with TRBD1. Looked up from germline, CDR1 is DFQATT and CDR2 is SNEGSKA (reference sequence). This CDR3 contains 15 residues. V was pared by 3 bases and J by 6 bases, with 12 bases of the junction left unmatched. The CDR3 DNA follows: TGCAGTGCTAGGGGGCCCGGGACAGGGCGAAGCGAGCAGTACCTC. Translating it yields CSARGPGTGRSEQYL.